This passage covers 29 T cell receptor beta chains from one sample sequenced in a study of shared clonotypes between healthy human individuals (TCRdb year 2020). CD8 naive samples were obtained by positive selection for CCR7 among CD45RO-negative cells, yielding a CD45RA+CCR7+ population from which TemRA cells were excluded. To prepare the library, the immunoSEQ multiplex PCR assay was applied. TCRdb limited this immuneACCESS table to in-frame rearrangements with V and J called. A share of clones is missing; checked studies link under half to unresolved V genes, and the rest is unexplained. For this sample the table gives around 2,100,000 clones, of which roughly 95% were detected only once. The ten most abundant clones make up more than 0.95% of the sample. Sequencing was done on a sample of naive CD8+ T cells sorted from blood. The cell subset or site label corresponds to: CD45RA+CCR7+. The source is a man between 18 and 35 years old in good health.

This rearrangement joins TRBV20-1 to TRBJ1-1, with D possibly TRBD1 on 6 matching bases. CDR1 is DFQATT and CDR2 is SNEGSKA in the germline V gene (reference sequence). The CDR3 contains 11 residues. V was cut by 6 bases and J by 6 bases, with 11 bases left in between. The CDR3 sequence is CSATGNPEAFF. DNA for the CDR3: TGCAGTGCAACAGGGAATCCTGAAGCTTTCTTT.

To note about this clone: This specimen includes other DNA sequences encoding the same CDR3. This chain uses TRBV6-5 with TRBJ2-7; 10 nucleotides line up with TRBD1. J gave up 4 bases and V 2 bases, and 2 bases lay outside the gene matches. Germline values: CDR1 MNHEY, CDR2 SVGAGI. The CDR3 contains 14 residues. The CDR3, as DNA: TGTGCCAGCAGTTACGCGGGACAGGGGTACGAGCAGTACTTC. Protein: CASSYAGQGYEQYF.

For this clone: Other DNA sequences in the sample encode the same CDR3. The chain employs TRBV6-1 and TRBJ2-7, with 10 nucleotides matching TRBD2. Trimming at V came to 0 bases and at J to 1 base, leaving 0 bases not matched to a gene. Germline CDR1 reads MNHNS; CDR2 reads SASEGT. This CDR3 contains 15 residues. In DNA form, the CDR3 reads TGTGCCAGCAGTGAAGCGACTAGCGGGTCCTACGAGCAGTACTTC. Translating gives CASSEATSGSYEQYF.

The chain has TRBV5-6 and TRBJ1-2; the D gene is possibly TRBD1 (5 bases). CDR1 and CDR2 (germline): SGHDT, YYEEEE. This CDR3 spans 14 amino acids. Trimming cost V 0 bases and J 8 bases, with 14 bases left between them. The CDR3 here is CASSLAKGADGYTF. CDR3 nucleotides: TGTGCCAGCAGCTTGGCCAAAGGGGCTGACGGCTACACCTTC.

Regarding this clone: Other DNA sequences from this sample encode an identical CDR3 as well. Here the CDR3 reads CASSLDSYNEQFF. The DNA for the CDR3 is TGTGCCAGCAGCCTTGACTCATACAATGAGCAGTTCTTC. The chain employs TRBV11-2 and TRBJ2-1; D ambiguous. CDR3 length: 13 residues. Germline lookup yields CDR1 SGHAT and CDR2 FQNNGV. V was pared by 5 bases and J by 4 bases, with 9 bases between.

This clone was seen a single time. The rearrangement joins TRBV19 to TRBJ2-2; 7 nucleotides match TRBD2. Trimming at V came to 3 bases and at J to 7 bases, leaving 5 bases not matched to a gene. The CDR3 has 14 amino acids. The germline gives CDR1 LNHDA, CDR2 SQIVND (reference sequence). DNA for the CDR3: TGTGCCAGTAGTATCCTAGCGGCTGGCGGGGAGCTGTTTTTT. Its translation is CASSILAAGGELFF. The complete variable domain, with remaining parts taken from reference TRBV19 and TRBJ2-2, reads DGGITQSPKYLFRKEGQNVTLSCEQNLNHDAMYWYRQDPGQGLRLIYYSQIVNDFQKGDIAEGYSVSREKKESFPLTVTSAQKNPTAFYLCASSILAAGGELFFGEGSRLTVL.

Comments on this clone: Other DNA sequences of this sample code for an identical CDR3. V and J are TRBV25-1 and TRBJ1-1, with TRBD1 as a possible D gene (5 bases). The V end lost 6 bases, the J end lost 4 bases, and 9 bases lay between the germline ends. This CDR3 is built from 12 residues. Germline CDR1 MGHDK, CDR2 SYGVNS. DNA for the CDR3: TGTGCCAGCAGCGGAGGGGCCACTGAAGCTTTCTTT. Its translation is CASSGGATEAFF.

This clone has just one count. The chain links TRBV7-6 to TRBJ1-5; D unclear. Per germline, CDR1 SGHVS and CDR2 FNYEAQ. Trimming pared 5 bases from V and 4 bases from J, leaving 9 bases between. The CDR3 loop spans 13 amino acids. The chain's CDR3 is CASSLFNNQPQHF. The CDR3 coding sequence is TGTGCCAGCAGCCTTTTCAATAATCAGCCCCAGCATTTT.

The rearrangement links TRBV28 to TRBJ1-2, with 8 positions matching TRBD1. The CDR3 extends over 14 amino acids. Germline V gene sequence: CDR1 MDHEN, CDR2 SYDVKM. The V gene end was trimmed by 4 bases and the J gene end by 7 bases; junction bases not matched to a gene: 8. The CDR3 DNA reads TGTGCCAGCAGTTATGGACAGGGAGGGTCTGGCTACACCTTC. Residues: CASSYGQGGSGYTF.

The CDR3: CASSPTEAVTPLHF. For the CDR3, the DNA is TGTGCCAGCAGCCCGACAGAGGCTGTCACACCCCTCCACTTT. This chain uses TRBV7-9 with TRBJ1-6; D might be TRBD1 (5 bases). The CDR3 spans 14 residues. Germline loops: CDR1 SEHNR, CDR2 FQNEAQ (reference sequence). The germline V and J ends were trimmed by 5 bases and 11 bases, with 16 bases remaining between them.

The chain couples TRBV5-1 to TRBJ1-5; D call uncertain. With 7 bases removed from V and 3 bases from J, the gap between germline ends came to 17 bases. The CDR3 has 15 amino acids. Germline V gene sequence: CDR1 SGHRS, CDR2 YFSETQ. The CDR3 nucleotides are TGCGCCAGCCGGCCTGGGTACGGAAACAATCAGCCCCAGCATTTT. The encoded protein is CASRPGYGNNQPQHF.

This clone was observed a few times. The rearrangement links TRBV4-1 to TRBJ1-3; D unclear. Germline V CDR1 and CDR2: MGHRA, YSYEKL. Trimming took 1 base from V and 2 from J, leaving 9 bases between them. The CDR3 has 15 amino acids. This chain's CDR3 is CASSQVRGTGNTIYF. The CDR3 DNA reads as TGCGCCAGCAGCCAAGTACGTGGAACTGGAAACACCATATATTTT.

This chain connects TRBV5-1 to TRBJ1-5, with 7 bases identical to TRBD1. The germline gives CDR1 SGHRS, CDR2 YFSETQ. This CDR3 comprises 15 residues. V dropped 4 bases and J dropped 5; count of bases not matched to a gene: 9. CDR3: CASSRTGEGDQPQHF. CDR3 sequence (DNA): TGCGCCAGCAGCCGAACAGGGGAGGGAGATCAGCCCCAGCATTTT.

V is TRBV5-1 and J is TRBJ2-1, with 7 bases that match TRBD1. V gave up 4 bases and J gave up 8 bases; unmatched junction bases: 9. CDR1 SGHRS and CDR2 YFSETQ come from the germline V gene. This CDR3 contains 14 residues. CDR3 protein: CASSVTGVRDEQFF. The DNA of the CDR3 is TGCGCCAGCAGCGTTACAGGGGTCAGGGATGAGCAGTTCTTC.

This chain joins TRBV29-1 and TRBJ2-3; D unresolved. V shed 3 bases and J shed 8 bases, with 21 bases lying between them. The CDR3 runs to 15 residues. CDR1 and CDR2 (germline): SQVTM, ANQGSEA. This CDR3 is CSVENEPFLIGTQYF. The CDR3 coding sequence is TGCAGCGTTGAGAACGAGCCCTTCCTCATAGGTACGCAGTATTTT.

The J gene is TRBJ2-1, the V gene TRBV2; D uncertain. CDR3 length equals 12 residues. Trimming stripped 7 bases from V and 5 bases from J, with 9 bases between. Germline V gene data show CDR1 as SNHLY and CDR2 as FYNNEI. The CDR3 nucleotides read TGTGCCAGCACTTCGGCAAACAATGAGCAGTTCTTC. This translates into CASTSANNEQFF.

The chain has TRBV28 and TRBJ1-5, with 8 bases lining up with TRBD1. V dropped 3 bases and J dropped 5; count of bases not matched to a gene: 12. CDR1 and CDR2 from the germline V gene are MDHEN and SYDVKM. The CDR3 is 17 residues long. This chain's CDR3 is CASSFYTIGQGDQPQHF. CDR3 in DNA: TGTGCCAGCAGTTTCTATACTATTGGACAGGGCGATCAGCCCCAGCATTTT.

J is TRBJ2-7 and V is TRBV2; D is undetermined. The germline gives CDR1 SNHLY, CDR2 FYNNEI. Trimming took 3 bases from V and 0 from J, leaving 12 bases between them. The CDR3 loop spans 15 amino acids. This CDR3 reads CASSDMVGSSYEQYF. The CDR3 DNA follows: TGTGCCAGCAGTGATATGGTCGGAAGCTCCTACGAGCAGTACTTC.

With regard to this clone: A junction boundary mismatches the germline segment, possibly from a read error. The V and J genes are TRBV27 and TRBJ2-1; D remains unclear. CDR1 is MNHEY and CDR2 is SMNVEV in the germline V gene (reference sequence). The length of the CDR3 is 10 residues. DNA of the CDR3: TGTGCCAGCAGTTTCGCCCCTTCAGTCTTC. Translated: CASSFAPSVF.

The chain uses TRBV13 and TRBJ2-7; the D call may be TRBD1 or TRBD2 (5 bases each). V lost 5 bases and J 0 bases, leaving 11 bases between the germline ends. The CDR3 extends over 14 amino acids. CDR1 and CDR2 (germline): PRHDT, FYEKMQ (reference sequence). The CDR3 DNA reads as TGTGCCAGCAGCCAGGGACGGAACTCCTACGAGCAGTACTTC. This encodes CASSQGRNSYEQYF.

The table lists this clone with a count of one. A read error is the likely source, as a far larger clone sits one nucleotide away. Distinct nucleotide sequences in the sample also encode this CDR3. The chain combines TRBV11-2 with TRBJ2-3; no reliable D call. The V end lost 0 bases, the J end lost 5 bases, and 3 bases lay between the germline ends. CDR1 and CDR2 (germline): SGHAT, FQNNGV. There are 12 residues in the CDR3. The DNA of the CDR3 is TGTGCCAGCAGCTTAGAGAGAGATACGCAGTATTTT. Translation gives CASSLERDTQYF.

The sample holds one count of this clone. V is TRBV1 and J is TRBJ1-2; the table gives TRBD1 as D, unverified against the DNA. TRBV1 is listed as a pseudogene. The CDR3 runs 13 residues. The CDR3 region has the DNA TGCACCAGCGACAGGGGGCTTGACTATGGCTACACCTTC. Its protein product is CTSDRGLDYGYTF.

The rearrangement uses TRBV5-6 and TRBJ2-1; TRBD2 is a possible D gene (5 bases). Germline V gene data show CDR1 as SGHDT and CDR2 as YYEEEE. V lost 7 bases and J lost 0, with 11 bases in between. The CDR3 is made up of 14 amino acids. The CDR3 DNA is TGTGCCAGCTCCATAGGGAGCTCCTACAATGAGCAGTTCTTC. Its translation: CASSIGSSYNEQFF.

The V call is TRBV7-9, the J call TRBJ2-2; 9 positions agree with TRBD1. Germline V gene lookup returns CDR1 SEHNR and CDR2 FQNEAQ (reference sequence). V was pared by 4 bases and J by 2 bases, with 5 bases of the junction left unmatched. The CDR3 runs to 16 residues. This CDR3 is CASSSWTGANTGELFF. CDR3 sequence (DNA): TGTGCCAGCAGCTCTTGGACAGGGGCAAACACCGGGGAGCTGTTTTTT.

The rearrangement links TRBV7-2 to TRBJ2-1; a weak D match, TRBD1 (5 bases). V gave up 0 bases and J gave up 1 base, with 16 bases separating them. Germline CDR1 is SGHTA and CDR2 is FQGNSA. This CDR3 spans 18 amino acids. The CDR3 loop is CASSLAGSRVTSYNEQFF. As DNA, the CDR3 is TGTGCCAGCAGCTTAGCGGGATCCAGGGTCACATCCTACAATGAGCAGTTCTTC.

The genes are TRBV9 and TRBJ1-2; weak D call: TRBD1 (6 bases). This CDR3 spans 15 amino acids. V dropped 0 bases and J dropped 1 base, with 10 bases sitting between them. In germline, CDR1 is SGDLS, CDR2 YYNGEE. Here the CDR3 DNA reads TGTGCCAGCAGCGTAGGGACAGTCGTTAACTATGGCTACACCTTC. Translating gives CASSVGTVVNYGYTF. Full variable domain (missing parts from reference TRBV9 and TRBJ1-2): DSGVTQTPKHLITATGQRVTLRCSPRSGDLSVYWYQQSLDQGLQFLIQYYNGEERAKGNILERFSAQQFPDLHSELNLSSLELGDSALYFCASSVGTVVNYGYTFGSGTRLTVV.

The chain carries TRBV2 and TRBJ2-7, with a tentative D call TRBD2 (5 bases). V was clipped by 6 bases and J by 2 bases, with 17 bases between them. Germline V gene lookup returns CDR1 SNHLY and CDR2 FYNNEI. This CDR3 region has 15 residues. The chain's CDR3 is CASRVAQEVTYEQYF. The CDR3 DNA reads as TGTGCCAGCAGGGTTGCTCAGGAGGTGACCTACGAGCAGTACTTC.

V gene TRBV2 combines with J gene TRBJ2-1; TRBD1 aligns across 7 bases. The junction had 11 bases not matched to a gene; V was cut back by 3 bases and J by 12 bases. CDR3 size: 14 residues. Germline V gene data show CDR1 as SNHLY and CDR2 as FYNNEI. This CDR3 reads CASSERSNRDRQFF. CDR3 coding DNA: TGTGCCAGCAGTGAGAGATCAAACAGGGACAGGCAGTTCTTC.

The chain combines TRBV19 with TRBJ1-1, with D unclear. This CDR3 has 13 amino acids. V dropped 1 base and J dropped 4 bases, with 7 bases sitting between them. CDR1 and CDR2 from the germline V gene are LNHDA and SQIVND (reference sequence). The CDR3 DNA follows: TGTGCCAGTAGTATAGCGACGGGCACTGAAGCTTTCTTT. Its translation: CASSIATGTEAFF.